These 21 T cell receptor beta chains originate from one sample sequenced in a study of T cells in Graves' hyperthyroidism and ophthalmopathy. The investigators amplified TCR beta CDR3 regions from RNA transcripts. When the TCR CDR3 underwent first-round RT-PCR, the HTBI primer set was used. Via MiXCR, TCRdb re-called the multiplex PCR reads, giving one row per CDR3 protein. The sample holds about 840,000 distinct CDR3 sequences, about 38% seen once. Sequencing was carried out using blood. The source of these receptors is a man between 18 and 35 years old with Graves' hyperthyroidism.

The V gene is TRBV6-5, the J gene TRBJ2-7; no reliable D call. The CDR3 consists of 12 residues. V lost 4 bases to trimming and J lost 7 bases, with 11 bases between them. Germline assignment: CDR1 MNHEY and CDR2 SVGAGI. This chain's CDR3 is CASSLLAREQYF. The CDR3 coding sequence is TGTGCCAGCAGTTTACTGGCGAGGGAGCAGTACTTC.

This clonotype was counted a single time. Relative to the germline gene, one junction end is altered; a read error may explain this. This chain links TRBV6-6 with TRBJ1-5; D unclear. Germline assignment: CDR1 MNHNY and CDR2 SVGAGI (reference sequence). The CDR3 covers 17 residues. CDR3 bases: TGTGCCATCAGTGCCGGAAACCCTGGGCGGTTCAATCAGCCCCAGCATTTT. It yields the protein CAISAGNPGRFNQPQHF.

About this clonotype: One base away lies a much larger clone, so this may be a sequencing read error. The chain has TRBV7-9 and TRBJ2-2; D call uncertain. Trimming removed 8 bases from V and 1 base from J, with 14 bases in between. Germline-derived CDR1 and CDR2 are SEHNR and FQNEAQ (reference sequence). The CDR3 covers 15 residues. The CDR3 bases are TGTGCCAGCGGCCCATACAGACTGAACACCGGGGAGCTGTTTTTT. Translating gives CASGPYRLNTGELFF.

This clonotype was counted at least ten times. The gene calls are TRBV2 and TRBJ1-1; D uncertain. Trimming cost V 3 bases and J 1 base, with 12 bases left between them. Germline V gene sequence: CDR1 SNHLY, CDR2 FYNNEI. This CDR3 has 15 residues. This chain's CDR3 is CASSEESTPNTEAFF. CDR3 bases: TGTGCCAGCAGTGAGGAATCGACACCGAACACTGAAGCTTTCTTT.

J is TRBJ1-6 and V is TRBV7-9, with 7 bases matching TRBD1. Germline assignment: CDR1 SEHNR and CDR2 FQNEAQ (reference sequence). The CDR3 consists of 16 residues. Trimming took 0 bases from V and 8 from J; bases not matched to a gene: 7. The CDR3 here is CASSLARAGQHSPLHF. The CDR3 DNA reads as TGTGCCAGCAGCTTAGCGCGGGCGGGACAGCATTCACCCCTCCACTTT.

The chain combines TRBV7-2 with TRBJ1-2; D is unresolved. The ends were cut back, 8 bases at V and 8 bases at J, with 18 bases in the middle. Germline assignment: CDR1 SGHTA and CDR2 FQGNSA. This CDR3 has 13 amino acids. The CDR3 is CASDTRRAGGYTF. The CDR3 region has the DNA TGTGCCAGCGATACACGGAGGGCGGGCGGCTACACCTTC. Using reference TRBV7-2 and TRBJ1-2 for the parts outside the CDR3, the full variable domain is GAGVSQSPSNKVTEKGKDVELRCDPISGHTALYWYRQSLGQGLEFLIYFQGNSAPDKSGLPSDRFSAERTGGSVSTLTIQRTQQEDSAVYLCASDTRRAGGYTFGSGTRLTVV.

In this sample, this clonotype turned up many times. V and J are TRBV10-3 and TRBJ1-2; a weak D match, TRBD1 (6 bases). The CDR3 runs to 15 residues. Germline lookup yields CDR1 ENHRY and CDR2 SYGVKD. V lost 8 bases and J 2 bases, leaving 18 bases between the germline ends. CDR3 sequence: CAIPKRGDWNYGYTF. The CDR3 nucleotides are TGTGCCATCCCTAAAAGGGGGGACTGGAACTATGGCTACACCTTC.

There are many counts of this clonotype. The chain carries TRBV29-1 and TRBJ2-7; 9 positions match TRBD2. With V trimmed by 6 bases and J by 5 bases, 8 bases remained unmatched. In germline, CDR1 is SQVTM, CDR2 ANQGSEA. CDR3 length: 13 residues. The chain's CDR3 is CSVGTSWGHEQYF. CDR3 nucleotides: TGCAGCGTGGGGACTAGCTGGGGCCACGAGCAGTACTTC.

This clonotype was detected ten times or more. In DNA, the CDR3 is TGCGCCAGCAGCCAAGAAGGCGGGAGGGCTGAGACCCAGTACTTC. Translated, it gives CASSQEGGRAETQYF. The V gene is TRBV4-3, the J gene TRBJ2-5, with TRBD2 matching over 9 bases. Trimming at V came to 0 bases and at J to 5 bases, leaving 4 bases not matched to a gene. Germline CDR1 and CDR2: LGHNA and YSLEER. CDR3 length: 15 residues.

This clonotype has a handful of counts. One end of the junction varies from germline; a read error may be responsible. This chain joins TRBV6-6 and TRBJ2-2, with 10 nucleotides matching TRBD2. This CDR3 is 19 amino acids long. CDR1 MNHNY and CDR2 SVGAGI come from the germline V gene (reference sequence). CDR3 region: CATPKTSGGAQHHTGELFF. The DNA of the CDR3 is TGCGCCACCCCGAAGACGAGCGGGGGGGCCCAACATCACACCGGGGAGCTGTTTTTT.

Notes on this clonotype: A much bigger clone sits one base away, suggesting this may be a read error. The V and J genes are TRBV13 and TRBJ1-6; 8 bases are shared with TRBD1. J lost 7 bases, V lost 5 bases, and 4 bases had no gene match. The length of the CDR3 is 14 residues. Germline CDR1 reads PRHDT; CDR2 reads FYEKMQ (reference sequence). CDR3 coding DNA: TGTGCCAGCAGCCAAAGGGACAGGAATTCACCCCTCCACTTT. Translating gives CASSQRDRNSPLHF. Full variable domain (remainder filled in from reference TRBV13 and TRBJ1-6): AAGVIQSPRHLIKEKRETATLKCYPIPRHDTVYWYQQGPGQDPQFLISFYEKMQSDKGSIPDRFSAQQFSDYHSELNMSSLELGDSALYFCASSQRDRNSPLHFGNGTRLTVT.

The rearrangement uses TRBV6-4 and TRBJ1-4; TRBD1 matches 8 bases. The junction had 5 bases not matched to a gene; V was cut back by 3 bases and J by 8 bases. This CDR3 is built from 14 residues. The V gene's germline CDR1 is MRHNA and CDR2 SNTAGT. The CDR3 region has the DNA TGTGCCAGCAGTGATCGACAGGGGTCCGAAAAACTGTTTTTT. This sequence encodes CASSDRQGSEKLFF.

The rearrangement joins TRBV19 to TRBJ2-5; D assignment may be TRBD1 or TRBD2 (7 bases each). Germline CDR1 and CDR2: LNHDA and SQIVND (reference sequence). V was shortened by 5 bases and J by 7 bases, with 26 bases between the two germline ends. This CDR3 contains 17 residues. The CDR3 DNA reads TGTGCCAGTAGTCCCACGACAGGGAGGGGCCGTTGGGGGACCCAGTACTTC. Translating it yields CASSPTTGRGRWGTQYF.

The genes are TRBV4-1 and TRBJ2-7; 7 bases are shared with TRBD1. CDR1 is MGHRA, CDR2 YSYEKL, per germline. The CDR3 has 15 residues. Trimming removed 4 bases from V and 1 base from J; junction bases left unmatched: 7. CDR3 DNA: TGCGCCAGCAGCCGATCCGGGACAGCATCCTACGAGCAGTACTTC. The encoded protein is CASSRSGTASYEQYF.

This clonotype was counted many times. Germline and junction disagree at one end, which may indicate a read error. The rearrangement joins TRBV7-7 to TRBJ2-5, with TRBD1 matching 7 bases. The CDR3 has 13 amino acids. Germline values: CDR1 SSHAT, CDR2 FNYEAQ (reference sequence). Here the CDR3 reads CASRPTGEETQYF. Here the CDR3 DNA reads TGTGCTAGCAGGCCTACAGGGGAAGAGACCCAGTACTTC.

This clonotype was detected many times. The rearrangement joins TRBV2 to TRBJ1-3, with 7 bases identical to TRBD1. Germline CDR1 and CDR2: SNHLY and FYNNEI. CDR3 size: 15 residues. With 6 bases clipped from V and 0 bases from J, the junction kept 5 bases outside the gene matches. The CDR3 nucleotides read TGTGCCAGCAGCGGACAGGTCCTCTCTGGAAACACCATATATTTT. Translation: CASSGQVLSGNTIYF.

Notes on this clonotype: A read error may account for a junction end that differs from germline. The genes are TRBV2 and TRBJ2-7, with a possible D match to TRBD2 (5 bases). CDR3 size: 15 residues. Germline lookup yields CDR1 SNHLY and CDR2 FYNNEI. The CDR3 coding sequence is TGCGCCAGCAGCCAAGAATATAGAGGGAGCTACGAGCAGTACTTC. Translation gives CASSQEYRGSYEQYF.

This clonotype was counted many times. CDR3: CASSESSGTASSYEQYF. CDR3 sequence (DNA): TGCGCCAGCAGTGAGTCGAGTGGGACGGCGAGCTCCTACGAGCAGTACTTC. V and J are TRBV10-1 and TRBJ2-7; either TRBD1 or TRBD2 may supply D (5 bases each). Germline CDR1 reads WNHNN; CDR2 reads SYGVQD (reference sequence). The CDR3 runs to 17 residues. V lost 0 bases, J lost 0 bases, and 15 bases lay in between.

The chain is built from TRBV7-2 and TRBJ1-4; D ambiguous. There are 13 residues in the CDR3. With 2 bases removed from V and 8 bases from J, the gap between germline ends came to 9 bases. Germline V CDR1 and CDR2: SGHTA, FQGNSA. The CDR3 DNA is TGTGCCAGCAGCTTAAGTGGCAGAGAAAAACTGTTTTTT. It encodes CASSLSGREKLFF.

The chain joins TRBV7-9 to TRBJ2-5; 8 bases are shared with TRBD1. The ends lost 1 base at V and 5 bases at J; junction bases unmatched: 12. CDR1 SEHNR and CDR2 FQNEAQ come from the germline V gene (reference sequence). This CDR3 has 17 amino acids. The CDR3 DNA sequence: TGTGCCAGCAGCTTAGTGAGGACAGGGTTTTTTTCGGAGACCCAGTACTTC. Protein sequence: CASSLVRTGFFSETQYF.

The chain carries TRBV10-3 and TRBJ1-1; unclear D gene. Between the trimmed V and J ends, which lost 1 base and 0 bases, there was a span of 9 bases. The CDR3 has 15 amino acids. Germline CDR1 ENHRY, CDR2 SYGVKD. CDR3 sequence: CAISEYGVLNTEAFF. CDR3 sequence (DNA): TGTGCCATCAGTGAGTACGGTGTCCTGAACACTGAAGCTTTCTTT.